This entry describes one T cell receptor (beta chain). The data belong to a study of blood T cell repertoires in COVID-19. In the authors' workflow: Amplified reference gene primers provided the basis for estimating nucleated cell counts. Assay: immunoSEQ multiplex PCR; the TCRdb copy retains only in-frame clones and omits some. Clone size and V and J calls were adopted from that table, with D and trimming inferred from the DNA. Among roughly 170,000 clones listed, about 87% were seen once. The CDR3 runs to 16 residues. Germline loops: CDR1 SGHRS, CDR2 YFSETQ. Trimming cost V 4 bases and J 5 bases; bases outside gene matches: 7.

The J gene is TRBJ2-5, the V gene TRBV5-1; 14 positions match TRBD2. Material: peripheral blood. The clonotype originates from a man aged 35-49 years with active or convalescent COVID-19. The DNA of the CDR3 is TGCGCCAGCAGCAAAGGACTAGCGGGGGGCAAGGAGACCCAGTACTTC. It specifies CASSKGLAGGKETQYF.